The clone carrying this T cell receptor beta chain came up a few times. Original processing notes: It was from reference gene primer amplification that nucleated cell counts were estimated. The method was immunoSEQ multiplex PCR; TCRdb's version includes in-frame clones alone and lacks a portion of them. V and J calls and clone size follow that table, whereas D and trimming were derived from the DNA. Among around 260,000 clones listed, over 80% were seen once. The record originates from a study of blood T cell repertoires in COVID-19. Study context: Collection of acute and convalescent COVID-19 samples took place in the United States, Italy and Spain.

Sample: peripheral blood. The receptor was derived from a woman aged 40-49 years who had recovered from COVID-19.

CDR3 in amino acids: CASSLPQGGGAYEQYF. The CDR3 region has the DNA TGTGCCAGCAGCCTACCCCAGGGCGGGGGGGCCTACGAGCAGTACTTC. The chain links TRBV7-3 to TRBJ2-7; 9 positions agree with TRBD2. This CDR3 is 16 amino acids long. The V gene's germline CDR1 is SGHTA and CDR2 FQGTGA. V shed 5 bases and J 2 bases; nucleotides not matched to a gene: 10.